Presented here are 24 T cell receptor beta chains from one specimen sequenced in a study of T cells in women clearing cervical HPV infection. Clones were sequenced by immunoSEQ multiplex PCR, and TCRdb holds only the in-frame ones, with some missing. This repertoire includes 25,000 to 35,000 clones. The sequencing sample was made of blood buffy coat. These receptors were taken from a woman aged 18-70 years with a cervical HPV16 infection that either progressed to CIN3+ or cleared (not recorded which).

CDR3 bases read: TGCGCCAGCAGCCAGGCTCAGACG. It is translated as CASSQAQT. The CDR3 in its entirety is CASSQAQTQYF. The chain joins TRBV4-1 to TRBJ2-3, with D unresolved. Read data end 3 residues before the CDR3 end; the end is taken from the germline J gene. CDR1 and CDR2 from the germline V gene are MGHRA and YSYEKL. CDR3 length: 11 amino acids.

A remark on this clone: Read coverage stops 3 residues before the CDR3 terminus; the germline J gene supplies the remainder. V is TRBV19 and J is TRBJ2-3, with 9 bases identical to TRBD2. Germline V CDR1 and CDR2: LNHDA, SQIVND (reference sequence). V was clipped by 6 bases and J by 1 base; unmatched bases: 8. The CDR3 length is 16 residues. CDR3 in amino acids: CASSISGRRGTDTQYF. Incomplete CDR3 DNA: TGTGCCAGTAGCATTAGCGGGAGAAGGGGCACAGATACG.

For this clone: The read is 3 residues too short to cover the CDR3 end, so that end is filled in from the germline J gene. The chain couples TRBV28 to TRBJ2-1; 10 nucleotides line up with TRBD2. CDR3 length: 17 residues. Germline V gene data show CDR1 as MDHEN and CDR2 as SYDVKM. J gave up 2 bases and V 6 bases, and 10 bases lay outside the gene matches. The CDR3 bases that were read are TGTGCCAGCAGAACCTTGGGTAGCGGGAGGACCTACAATGAG. It specifies CASRTLGSGRTYNE. The whole CDR3 protein is CASRTLGSGRTYNEQFF.

About this clone itself: Read sequence stops 3 residues before the CDR3 end, and the germline J gene provides the missing end. The rearrangement joins TRBV5-1 to TRBJ2-1, with 10 bases aligning to TRBD2. Germline lookup yields CDR1 SGHRS and CDR2 YFSETQ. The CDR3 is made up of 16 amino acids. V shed 0 bases, J shed 4 bases, and the junction held 4 bases outside the gene matches. CDR3 in amino acids: CASSLDTSGDYNEQFF. The sequenced part of the CDR3 DNA is TGCGCCAGCAGCTTGGATACTAGCGGGGATTACAATGAG.

Points on this clone: Sequencing ends 3 residues short of the CDR3 end; the germline J gene provides the rest. The J gene is TRBJ2-7, the V gene TRBV5-8; 7 bases are a match to TRBD2. Germline V gene data show CDR1 as SGHTS and CDR2 as YDEGEE. The CDR3 spans 13 residues. The V gene end was trimmed by 7 bases and the J gene end by 4 bases; junction bases not matched to a gene: 8. The DNA read from the CDR3 is TGTGCCAGCCCCCCGACTAGCTTGTACGAG. Protein product: CASPPTSLYE. The entire CDR3 sequence reads CASPPTSLYEQYF. The whole variable domain, filled in from reference TRBV5-8 and TRBJ2-7, reads EAGVTQSPTHLIKTRGQQATLRCSPISGHTSVYWYQQALGLGLQFLLWYDEGEERNRGNFPPRFSGRQFPNYSSELNVNALELEDSALYLCASPPTSLYEQYFGPGTRLTVT.

As concerns this clone: Coverage ceases 3 residues before the CDR3 finishes, and the germline J gene fills in the end. The V gene is TRBV20-1, the J gene TRBJ2-2; 7 positions match TRBD2. The CDR3 runs 15 residues. The V segment lost 6 bases and the J segment 2 bases; nucleotides outside the gene matches: 9. Germline V gene sequence: CDR1 DFQATT, CDR2 SNEGSKA (reference sequence). CDR3 amino acids: CSAQGASGNTGELFF. The CDR3 DNA, read in part, is TGCAGTGCCCAGGGCGCTAGCGGAAACACCGGGGAG.

With regard to this clone: Read coverage stops 3 residues before the CDR3 terminus; the germline J gene supplies the remainder. The chain couples TRBV7-3 to TRBJ2-3, with TRBD2 matching 13 bases. In germline, CDR1 is SGHTA, CDR2 FQGTGA. There are 14 residues in the CDR3. The sequenced CDR3 bases are TGTGCCAGCAGCTTACGGACTAGCGGGAGCGCG. The encoded protein is CASSLRTSGSA. The complete CDR3 sequence is CASSLRTSGSAQYF.

To note about this clone: With the read ending 3 residues before the CDR3 end, the germline J gene is used to fill in that end. The V and J genes are TRBV19 and TRBJ1-2; 7 bases fit TRBD1. The germline CDR1 and CDR2 sequences are LNHDA and SQIVND (reference sequence). V lost 4 bases, J lost 4 bases, and 18 bases stayed unmatched. This CDR3 comprises 18 residues. The CDR3 sequence is CASSRRSRATGFGYGYTF. The covered CDR3 bases are TGTGCCAGTAGTAGGCGGAGTCGTGCGACAGGGTTCGGCTATGGC.

Of note for this clone: From the germline J gene comes the end of the CDR3, since the read stops 3 residues before it. The genes are TRBV2 and TRBJ2-7; tentative D call: TRBD2 (6 bases). The CDR3 contains 14 residues. Looked up from germline, CDR1 is SNHLY and CDR2 is FYNNEI. The V and J ends lost 7 bases and 0 bases respectively, with 13 bases between them. CDR3 DNA, as far as it was read: TGTGCCAGCACCCGGGACTCTAGCTCCTACGAG. This sequence encodes CASTRDSSSYE. The full-length CDR3 reads as CASTRDSSSYEQYF. The complete variable domain, with remaining parts taken from reference TRBV2 and TRBJ2-7, reads EPEVTQTPSHQVTQMGQEVILRCVPISNHLYFYWYRQILGQKVEFLVSFYNNEISEKSEIFDDQFSVERPDGSNFTLKIRSTKLEDSAMYFCASTRDSSSYEQYFGPGTRLTVT.

Note on this clone: The CDR3 end falls 3 residues outside the read, so it is completed with the germline J gene. V is TRBV19 and J is TRBJ2-4, with D possibly being TRBD1 (6 bases). This CDR3 contains 15 residues. CDR1 LNHDA and CDR2 SQIVND come from the germline V gene (reference sequence). CDR3 protein: CASSKAAGANYGQYF. The sequenced part of the CDR3 DNA is TGTGCCAGTAGTAAGGCGGCAGGGGCTAACTATGGT.

About this clone itself: The read terminates 3 residues ahead of where the CDR3 ends, so the germline J gene completes it. The chain carries TRBV7-3 and TRBJ2-7; 8 bases are shared with TRBD2. The length of the CDR3 is 14 residues. Germline V CDR1 and CDR2: SGHTA, FQGTGA. Trimming at V came to 2 bases and at J to 6 bases, leaving 6 bases not matched to a gene. CDR3 loop: CASSLESGRTEQYF. The sequenced CDR3 bases are TGTGCCAGCAGCTTAGAAAGCGGGAGAACCGAG.

In the case of this clone: The read ends 3 residues before the CDR3 terminus; that terminus is restored from the germline J gene. The chain has TRBV7-6 and TRBJ2-1, with 14 bases lining up with TRBD2. J gave up 8 bases and V 5 bases, and 5 bases lay outside the gene matches. Germline lookup yields CDR1 SGHVS and CDR2 FNYEAQ. CDR3 length: 15 amino acids. Partial CDR3 DNA: TGTGCCAGCAGCCCGACTAGCGGGAGGGTCCATGAG. Translated, it gives CASSPTSGRVHE. The complete CDR3 sequence is CASSPTSGRVHEQFF.

CDR3 DNA, as far as it was read: TGTGCCTGGACTCCTGGCAGGGGGTACCAAGAGACG. This gives the protein CAWTPGRGYQET. The complete CDR3 protein is CAWTPGRGYQETQYF. V is TRBV30 and J is TRBJ2-3; 7 bases are a match to TRBD1. The CDR3 end falls 3 residues outside the read, so it is completed with the germline J gene. Germline values: CDR1 GTSNPN, CDR2 SVGIG (reference sequence). The CDR3 runs to 15 residues.

CDR3 DNA (partial): TGTGCCAGCCGTAGGGGACTTCAGAGTCAAGAGACC. Amino acid sequence: CASRRGLQSQET. In full, the CDR3 reads CASRRGLQSQETQYF. The rearrangement links TRBV5-8 to TRBJ2-5; tentatively, D is TRBD2 (6 bases). The CDR3 end is not reached by the read, which stops 3 residues before it; the germline J gene fills it in. This CDR3 has 15 amino acids. Germline CDR1 and CDR2: SGHTS and YDEGEE. Trimming took 7 bases from V and 2 from J, leaving 18 bases between them.

CDR3 loop: CAGRDRNTEAFF. The DNA read from the CDR3 is TGTGCCGGCCGGGACAGGAACACTGAA. V and J are TRBV30 and TRBJ1-1, with 7 bases fitting TRBD1. The observed sequence ends 3 residues before the CDR3 terminus, with the missing tail filled in from the germline J gene. This CDR3 comprises 12 residues. The junction had 4 bases not matched to a gene; V was cut back by 8 bases and J by 1 base. In germline, CDR1 is GTSNPN, CDR2 SVGIG (reference sequence).

Remarks on this clone: The CDR3 goes on 3 residues after the read ends, and that part is filled in from the germline J gene. The J gene is TRBJ2-6, the V gene TRBV5-1; 7 bases match TRBD1. V lost 6 bases, J lost 0 bases, and 18 bases stayed unmatched. This CDR3 has 20 amino acids. The germline gives CDR1 SGHRS, CDR2 YFSETQ. The sequenced part of the CDR3 DNA is TGCGCCAGCAACATATTCTCCATGACAGGGATACCCTCTGGGGCCAACGTC. It encodes CASNIFSMTGIPSGANV. The complete CDR3 sequence is CASNIFSMTGIPSGANVLTF.

About this clone: The read ends 3 residues early relative to the CDR3; the germline J gene fills the gap. V and J are TRBV30 and TRBJ2-3; the D gene is possibly TRBD2 (6 bases). The germline CDR1 and CDR2 sequences are GTSNPN and SVGIG (reference sequence). The CDR3 loop spans 15 amino acids. CDR3 amino acids: CAWSQGPTSNQPQYF. The CDR3 bases that were read are TGTGCCTGGAGTCAGGGCCCAACTAGCAATCAGCCG.

For this clone: The read comes to an end 3 residues before the CDR3 does, leaving the germline J gene to fill in the end. The gene calls are TRBV20-1 and TRBJ2-1, with 10 bases aligning to TRBD2. The length of the CDR3 is 16 residues. Germline CDR1 is DFQATT and CDR2 is SNEGSKA (reference sequence). V dropped 5 bases and J dropped 6; count of bases not matched to a gene: 13. CDR3 DNA (partial): TGCAGTGCTCCCGGGACTAGCGCATTGAGGGGCAATGAG. Amino acid sequence: CSAPGTSALRGNE. The whole CDR3 reads CSAPGTSALRGNEQFF.

To note about this clone: Coverage ceases 3 residues before the CDR3 finishes, and the germline J gene fills in the end. V usage is TRBV11-3 and J usage is TRBJ1-1, with D maybe TRBD1 (5 bases). CDR1 is SGHNT, CDR2 YENEEA, per germline. The V end was cut by 3 bases, the J end by 6 bases, with 8 bases between. There are 12 residues in the CDR3. The CDR3 sequence: CASSFVTAEAFF. The CDR3 bases that were read are TGTGCCAGCAGCTTCGTGACAGCTGAA. The full variable domain, in which reference TRBV11-3 and TRBJ1-1 provide the parts outside the CDR3, is EAGVVQSPRYKIIEKKQPVAFWCNPISGHNTLYWYLQNLGQGPELLIRYENEEAVDDSQLPKDRFSAERLKGVDSTLKIQPAELGDSAVYLCASSFVTAEAFFGQGTRLTVV.

The CDR3 spells CASSQGLVAGVYNEQFF. The part of the CDR3 DNA that was read is TGTGCCAGCAGCCAAGGCCTGGTGGCGGGAGTTTACAATGAG. This rearrangement joins TRBV4-2 to TRBJ2-1, with TRBD2 matching over 7 bases. The missing CDR3 end, 3 residues past where the read stops, is filled in from the germline J gene. The CDR3 is 17 amino acids. The J segment lost 4 bases and the V segment lost 1 base, leaving 10 bases of the junction unmatched. Germline values: CDR1 LGHNA, CDR2 YNFKEQ.

Comments on this clone: The CDR3 end falls 3 residues outside the read, so it is completed with the germline J gene. The V and J genes are TRBV20-1 and TRBJ2-3, with a weak D call TRBD1 (6 bases). The CDR3 totals 12 residues. V lost 2 bases and J 4 bases, leaving 7 bases between the germline ends. CDR1 is DFQATT and CDR2 is SNEGSKA in the germline V gene (reference sequence). This CDR3 reads CSARQGSDTQYF. CDR3 DNA, as far as it was read: TGCAGTGCTAGACAGGGGTCAGATACG.

Concerning this clone: The sequenced fragment ends 3 residues before the CDR3 boundary, so the rest is inferred from the germline J gene. V usage is TRBV11-2 and J usage is TRBJ2-5, with a possible D match to TRBD2 (6 bases). The ends were cut back, 5 bases at V and 5 bases at J, with 18 bases in the middle. The CDR3 consists of 15 residues. CDR1 and CDR2 (germline): SGHAT, FQNNGV. The CDR3 DNA, read in part, is TGTGCCAGCAGCCGACCCGGGACTCCTGTTGAGACC. Translation gives CASSRPGTPVET. The CDR3, in full, reads CASSRPGTPVETQYF.

The covered CDR3 bases are TGTGCCAGCAGCCAGTTCATGAACACTGAA. This translates into CASSQFMNTE. The whole CDR3 reads CASSQFMNTEAFF. This chain joins TRBV11-3 and TRBJ1-1; D ambiguous. The CDR3 extends 3 residues past the end of the read, so its final part is completed from the germline J gene. V was clipped by 5 bases and J by 0 bases, with 7 bases between them. Germline V CDR1 and CDR2: SGHNT, YENEEA. The CDR3 runs 13 residues.

The DNA read from the CDR3 is TGCAGTGCGGGTTGGGGCAAAAAGACC. Translating gives CSAGWGKKT. The full CDR3 protein is CSAGWGKKTQYF. The J gene is TRBJ2-5, the V gene TRBV20-1; possibly TRBD1 for D (5 bases). The read terminates 3 residues ahead of where the CDR3 ends, so the germline J gene completes it. V was cut by 6 bases and J by 6 bases, with 14 bases left in between. This CDR3 region has 12 residues. Germline V lookup: CDR1 DFQATT, CDR2 SNEGSKA (reference sequence).